This T cell receptor (beta chain) was recovered during a study of cytomegalovirus exposure and HLA in healthy donors. Whole-study results and caveats: In the analysis, some V segments, TRBV6-2 and TRBV6-3 included, were excluded as indistinguishable.

PCR used 60 Vbeta primers and 13 Jbeta primers. Sequenced by immunoSEQ multiplex PCR; TCRdb stores in-frame clones only, minus some. The sample shows around 190,000 clones, more than 65% of them seen only once. The CDR3 runs to 15 residues. Trimming removed 6 bases at V and 4 bases at J, with 13 bases between. The germline V gene encodes CDR1 SNHLY and CDR2 FYNNEI. Comments on this clone: The antigen is not known.

The sequenced material came from PBMCs. The receptor comes from a girl aged 2-9 years in good health and CMV-seropositive. The chain combines TRBV2 with TRBJ2-6, with D possibly being TRBD2 (5 bases). The CDR3 loop is CASRGSVPGANVLTF. The DNA for the CDR3 is TGTGCCAGCAGGGGGAGCGTGCCCGGGGCCAACGTCCTGACTTTC. The full variable domain, in which reference TRBV2 and TRBJ2-6 provide the parts outside the CDR3, is EPEVTQTPSHQVTQMGQEVILRCVPISNHLYFYWYRQILGQKVEFLVSFYNNEISEKSEIFDDQFSVERPDGSNFTLKIRSTKLEDSAMYFCASRGSVPGANVLTFGAGSRLTVL.